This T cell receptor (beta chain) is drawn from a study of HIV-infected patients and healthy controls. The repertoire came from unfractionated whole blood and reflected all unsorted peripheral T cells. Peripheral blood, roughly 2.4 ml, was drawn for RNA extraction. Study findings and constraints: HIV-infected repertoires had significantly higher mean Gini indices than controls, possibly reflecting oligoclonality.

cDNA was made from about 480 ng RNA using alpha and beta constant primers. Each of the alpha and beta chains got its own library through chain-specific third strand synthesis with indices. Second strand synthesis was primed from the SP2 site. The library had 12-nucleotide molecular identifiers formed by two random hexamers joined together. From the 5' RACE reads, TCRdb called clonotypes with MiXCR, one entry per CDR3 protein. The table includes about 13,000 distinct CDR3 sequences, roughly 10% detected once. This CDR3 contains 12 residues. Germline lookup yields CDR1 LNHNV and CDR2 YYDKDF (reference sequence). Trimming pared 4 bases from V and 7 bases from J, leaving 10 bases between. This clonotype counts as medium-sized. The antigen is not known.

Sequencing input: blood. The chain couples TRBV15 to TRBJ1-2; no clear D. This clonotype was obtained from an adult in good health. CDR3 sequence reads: CATSTNRGGYTF. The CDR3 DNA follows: TGTGCCACCAGCACCAACAGAGGTGGCTACACCTTC.